This TCR beta chain was found in a study of blood T cell repertoires in COVID-19. Study context: Nucleic acid was either cDNA or gDNA, and it came from T cells, B-cell-depleted T cells, or PBMCs.

CDR3 length equals 10 residues. Germline values: CDR1 SNHLY, CDR2 FYNNEI. V was clipped by 8 bases and J by 2 bases, with 3 bases between them. As handled by the study authors: By means of reference gene primer amplification, nucleated cell counts were estimated. Generated by immunoSEQ multiplex PCR, the TCRdb table keeps only in-frame clones and is missing some. The DNA was the basis for D and trimming; V, J and clone size are from that table. The sample lists 130,000 or so clones, 70% to 85% seen once, with 4.5% in the top ten. The chain carries TRBV2 and TRBJ1-1; D call uncertain. The sample taken for sequencing was peripheral blood. The receptor comes from a woman aged 70-85 years with acute or convalescent COVID-19. In nucleotides, the CDR3 is TGTGCCAGCTCTAACACTGAAGCTTTCTTT. It yields the protein CASSNTEAFF.